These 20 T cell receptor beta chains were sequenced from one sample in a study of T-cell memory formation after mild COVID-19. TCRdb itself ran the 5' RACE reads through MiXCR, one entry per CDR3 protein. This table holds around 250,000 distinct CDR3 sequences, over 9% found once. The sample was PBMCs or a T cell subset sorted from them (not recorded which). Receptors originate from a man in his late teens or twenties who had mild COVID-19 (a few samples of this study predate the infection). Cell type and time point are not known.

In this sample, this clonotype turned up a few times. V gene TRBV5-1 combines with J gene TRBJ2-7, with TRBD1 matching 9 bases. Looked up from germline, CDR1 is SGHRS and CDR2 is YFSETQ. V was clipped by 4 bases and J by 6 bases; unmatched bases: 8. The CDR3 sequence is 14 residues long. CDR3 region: CASSIGTGRGEQYV. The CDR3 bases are TGCGCCAGCAGCATAGGGACAGGGCGTGGCGAGCAGTACGTC.

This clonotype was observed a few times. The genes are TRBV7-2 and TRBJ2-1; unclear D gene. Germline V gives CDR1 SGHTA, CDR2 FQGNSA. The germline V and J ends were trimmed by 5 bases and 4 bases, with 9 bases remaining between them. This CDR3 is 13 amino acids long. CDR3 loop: CASSESPYNEQFF. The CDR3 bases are TGTGCCAGCAGCGAATCGCCGTACAATGAGCAGTTCTTC. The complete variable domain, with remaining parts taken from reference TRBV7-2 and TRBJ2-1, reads GAGVSQSPSNKVTEKGKDVELRCDPISGHTALYWYRQSLGQGLEFLIYFQGNSAPDKSGLPSDRFSAERTGGSVSTLTIQRTQQEDSAVYLCASSESPYNEQFFGPGTRLTVL.

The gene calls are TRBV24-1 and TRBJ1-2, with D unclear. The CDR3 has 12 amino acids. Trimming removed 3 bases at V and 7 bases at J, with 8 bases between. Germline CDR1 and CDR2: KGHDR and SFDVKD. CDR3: CATSDGSSGYTF. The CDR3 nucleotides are TGTGCCACCAGTGATGGGAGTAGTGGCTACACCTTC.

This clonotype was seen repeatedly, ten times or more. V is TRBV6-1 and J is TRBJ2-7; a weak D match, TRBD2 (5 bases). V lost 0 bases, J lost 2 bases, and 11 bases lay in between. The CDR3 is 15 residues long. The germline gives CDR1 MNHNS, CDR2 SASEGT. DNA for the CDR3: TGTGCCAGCAGTGAAGCAGGGTCGCGGGCCTACGAGCAGTACTTC. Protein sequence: CASSEAGSRAYEQYF.

The CDR3 DNA reads TGTGCCAGCAGCGAAGCGACAACAGATACGCAGTATTTT. This codes for CASSEATTDTQYF. V is TRBV9 and J is TRBJ2-3; D unresolved. The CDR3 has 13 amino acids. Germline V CDR1 and CDR2: SGDLS, YYNGEE. V lost 3 bases, J lost 3 bases, and 8 bases lay in between.

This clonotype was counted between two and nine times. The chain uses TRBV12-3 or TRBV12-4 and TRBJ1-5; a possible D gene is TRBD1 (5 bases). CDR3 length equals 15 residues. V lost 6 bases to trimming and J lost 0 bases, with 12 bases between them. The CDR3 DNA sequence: TGTGCCAGCAGCCACGGGACGGGTAGCAATCAGCCCCAGCATTTT. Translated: CASSHGTGSNQPQHF.

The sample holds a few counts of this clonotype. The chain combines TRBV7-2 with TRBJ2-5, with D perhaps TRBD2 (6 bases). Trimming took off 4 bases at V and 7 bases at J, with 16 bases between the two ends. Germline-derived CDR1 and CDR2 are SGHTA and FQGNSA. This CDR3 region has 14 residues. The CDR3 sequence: CASSSGDFFATQYF. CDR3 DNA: TGTGCCAGCAGCTCGGGGGACTTTTTCGCGACCCAGTACTTC.

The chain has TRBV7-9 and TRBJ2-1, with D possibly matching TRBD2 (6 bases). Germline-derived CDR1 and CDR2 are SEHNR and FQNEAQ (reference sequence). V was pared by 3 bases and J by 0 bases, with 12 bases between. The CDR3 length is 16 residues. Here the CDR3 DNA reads TGTGCCAGCAGCTTTAATCGGGGGAGCTCCTACAATGAGCAGTTCTTC. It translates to CASSFNRGSSYNEQFF. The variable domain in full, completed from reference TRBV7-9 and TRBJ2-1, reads DTGVSQNPRHKITKRGQNVTFRCDPISEHNRLYWYRQTLGQGPEFLTYFQNEAQLEKSRLLSDRFSAERPKGSFSTLEIQRTEQGDSAMYLCASSFNRGSSYNEQFFGPGTRLTVL.

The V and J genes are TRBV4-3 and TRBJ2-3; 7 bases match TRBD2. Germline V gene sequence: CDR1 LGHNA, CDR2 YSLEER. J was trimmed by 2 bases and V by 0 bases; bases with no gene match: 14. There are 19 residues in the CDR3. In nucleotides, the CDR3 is TGCGCCAGCAGCCAAGAGATGGTCGGGAGCGGGGCCTCCACAGATACGCAGTATTTT. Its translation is CASSQEMVGSGASTDTQYF.

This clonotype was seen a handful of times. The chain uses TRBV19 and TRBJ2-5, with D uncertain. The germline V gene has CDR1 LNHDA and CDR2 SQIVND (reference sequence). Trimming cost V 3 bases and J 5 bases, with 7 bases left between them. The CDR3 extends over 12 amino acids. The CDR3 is CASSMDSETQYF. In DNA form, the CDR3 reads TGTGCCAGTAGTATGGATTCGGAGACCCAGTACTTC. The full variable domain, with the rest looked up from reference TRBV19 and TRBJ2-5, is DGGITQSPKYLFRKEGQNVTLSCEQNLNHDAMYWYRQDPGQGLRLIYYSQIVNDFQKGDIAEGYSVSREKKESFPLTVTSAQKNPTAFYLCASSMDSETQYFGPGTRLLVL.

The CDR3 nucleotides read TGCAGCGTTGCTAGGCAGGGGCCGCGAGATACGCAGTATTTT. Protein: CSVARQGPRDTQYF. V is TRBV29-1 and J is TRBJ2-3; perhaps TRBD1 as D (6 bases). CDR3 length equals 14 residues. Between the trimmed V and J ends, which lost 4 bases and 5 bases, there was a span of 16 bases. Per germline, CDR1 SQVTM and CDR2 ANQGSEA.

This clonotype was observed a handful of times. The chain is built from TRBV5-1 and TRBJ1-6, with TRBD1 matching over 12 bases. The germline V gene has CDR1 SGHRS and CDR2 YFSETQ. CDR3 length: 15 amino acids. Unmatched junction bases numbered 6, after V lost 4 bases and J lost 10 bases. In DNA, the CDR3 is TGCGCCAGCAGCGAAAGGGACAGGGGGCAGTCACCCCTCCACTTT. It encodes CASSERDRGQSPLHF.

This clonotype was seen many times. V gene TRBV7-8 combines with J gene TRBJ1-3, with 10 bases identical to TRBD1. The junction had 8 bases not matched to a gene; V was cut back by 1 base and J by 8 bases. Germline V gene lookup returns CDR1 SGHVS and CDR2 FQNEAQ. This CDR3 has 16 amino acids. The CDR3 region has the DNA TGTGCCAGCAGCTTAGTGGGGACAGGGGTCTATGACACCATATATTTT. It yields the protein CASSLVGTGVYDTIYF. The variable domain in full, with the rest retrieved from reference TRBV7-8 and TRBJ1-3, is GAGVSQSPRYKVAKRGQDVALRCDPISGHVSLFWYQQALGQGPEFLTYFQNEAQLDKSGLPSDRFFAERPEGSVSTLKIQRTQQEDSAVYLCASSLVGTGVYDTIYFGEGSWLTVV.

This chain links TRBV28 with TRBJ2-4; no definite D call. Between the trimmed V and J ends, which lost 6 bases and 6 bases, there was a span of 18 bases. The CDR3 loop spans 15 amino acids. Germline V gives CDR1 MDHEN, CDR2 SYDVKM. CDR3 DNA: TGTGCCAGCAGACCCCACGCGGTACCTGGAAACATTCAGTACTTC. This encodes CASRPHAVPGNIQYF.

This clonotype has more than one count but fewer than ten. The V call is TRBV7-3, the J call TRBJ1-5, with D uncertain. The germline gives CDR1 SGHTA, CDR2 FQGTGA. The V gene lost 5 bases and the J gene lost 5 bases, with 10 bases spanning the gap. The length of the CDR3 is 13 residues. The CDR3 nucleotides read TGTGCCAGCAGCCCGGACGGGGATCAGCCCCAGCATTTT. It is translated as CASSPDGDQPQHF.

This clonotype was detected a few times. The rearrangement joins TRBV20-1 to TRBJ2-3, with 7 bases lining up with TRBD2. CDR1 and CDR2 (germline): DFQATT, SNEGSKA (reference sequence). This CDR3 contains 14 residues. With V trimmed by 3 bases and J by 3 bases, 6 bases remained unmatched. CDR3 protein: CSARSGLGTDTQYF. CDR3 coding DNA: TGCAGTGCTAGGTCAGGACTAGGGACAGATACGCAGTATTTT.

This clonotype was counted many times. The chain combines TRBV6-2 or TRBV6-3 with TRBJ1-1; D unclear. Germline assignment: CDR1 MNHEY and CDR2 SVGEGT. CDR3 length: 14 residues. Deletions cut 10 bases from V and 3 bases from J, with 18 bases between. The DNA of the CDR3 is TGTGCCACCGGACTCCGAGGCAGGCACACTGAAGCTTTCTTT. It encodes CATGLRGRHTEAFF.

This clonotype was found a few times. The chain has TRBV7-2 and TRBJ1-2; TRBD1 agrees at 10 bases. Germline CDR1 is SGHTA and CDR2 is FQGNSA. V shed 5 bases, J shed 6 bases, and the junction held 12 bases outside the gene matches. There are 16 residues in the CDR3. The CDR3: CASSPRGQGNSNGYTF. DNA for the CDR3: TGTGCCAGCAGCCCGAGGGGACAGGGGAATTCAAATGGCTACACCTTC.

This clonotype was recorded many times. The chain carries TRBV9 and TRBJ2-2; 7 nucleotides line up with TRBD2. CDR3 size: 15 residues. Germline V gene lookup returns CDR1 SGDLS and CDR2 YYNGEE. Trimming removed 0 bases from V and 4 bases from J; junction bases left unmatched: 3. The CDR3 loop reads CASSVDSGRTGELFF. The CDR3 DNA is TGTGCCAGCAGCGTAGATAGCGGGCGCACCGGGGAGCTGTTTTTT.

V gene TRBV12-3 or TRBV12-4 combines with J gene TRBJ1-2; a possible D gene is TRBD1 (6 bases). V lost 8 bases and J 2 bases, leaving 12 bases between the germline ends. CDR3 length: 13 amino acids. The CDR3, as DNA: TGTGCCAGCGACCCGGGACAAAACTATGGCTACACCTTC. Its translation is CASDPGQNYGYTF.